Sequencing of this T cell receptor beta chain was carried out in a study of CD8 T cells in ankylosing spondylitis. Overall study results and limits: Seemingly distinctive of ankylosing spondylitis blood was a TCR beta motif formed by eight highly homologous variants.

This clonotype has just one count. Its antigen is as yet unknown. TCRdb processed the 5' RACE reads anew with MiXCR; each CDR3 protein has one entry. Among 200,000 to 250,000 distinct CDR3 sequences listed, approximately 20% were seen once. The germline CDR1 and CDR2 sequences are SNHLY and FYNNEI. The length of the CDR3 is 14 residues. Trimming stripped 3 bases from V and 8 bases from J, with 16 bases between. The receptor comes from a male donor with ankylosing spondylitis. Material: blood, either unsorted or a sorted T cell fraction (not recorded which). The chain links TRBV2 to TRBJ1-2; D is unclear. CDR3 amino acids: CASSDRSRPGGYTF. DNA for the CDR3: TGTGCCAGCAGTGATCGTTCACGGCCGGGGGGCTACACCTTC.